The present T cell receptor (beta chain) was sequenced within a study of cytomegalovirus exposure and HLA in healthy donors. Whole-study results and caveats: TCR beta sequences reportedly predicted most subjects' HLA-A and HLA-B alleles accurately. Productive rates of about 87% or about 30% were seen for most TCR beta V segments in an earlier analysis.

Losses at the gene ends were 7 bases for V and 12 bases for J; bases not matched to a gene: 14. Germline CDR1 is MNHEY and CDR2 is SVGAGI. The CDR3 consists of 14 residues. Points on this clone: Its antigen is unidentified.

Amplification used 60 Vbeta primers and 13 Jbeta primers. Method: immunoSEQ multiplex PCR; TCRdb's copy keeps in-frame clones and lacks some. The repertoire holds around 200,000 clones, with nearly 80% as singletons. This TCR was sampled from a male donor in good health and CMV-seronegative. This chain connects TRBV6-5 to TRBJ2-1; 8 bases map to TRBD2. Sequences were obtained from PBMCs. The CDR3 protein is CASTTSGEGVTQFF. As DNA, the CDR3 is TGTGCCAGCACAACTAGCGGAGAGGGGGTTACGCAGTTCTTC.